These 23 T cell receptor beta chains were sequenced from one sample in a study of shared clonotypes between healthy human individuals. Libraries were prepared by immunoSEQ multiplex PCR; TCRdb keeps only in-frame clonotypes and omits some of them. The table shows millions of clones, with approximately 95% occurring only once. The sequenced sample consisted of naive CD4+ T cells sorted from blood. Documented subset: CD45RA+ positively selected. The receptors shown here come from a man younger than 35 in good health.

Remarks on this clone: The same CDR3 arises from other DNA sequences in this sample as well. The V and J genes are TRBV9 and TRBJ1-6; 7 bases agree with TRBD1. J was trimmed by 7 bases and V by 0 bases; bases with no gene match: 4. Germline loops: CDR1 SGDLS, CDR2 YYNGEE. This CDR3 is 15 amino acids long. The CDR3 DNA is TGTGCCAGCAGCGTAGGTGGGACAGTCAATTCACCCCTCCACTTT. Amino acids: CASSVGGTVNSPLHF.

V gene TRBV5-4 combines with J gene TRBJ1-3, with D unclear. Germline-derived CDR1 and CDR2 are SGHNT and YYREEE (reference sequence). Deletions cut 3 bases from V and 0 bases from J, with 7 bases between. The CDR3 covers 14 residues. The CDR3 is CASSSGSSGNTIYF. As DNA, the CDR3 is TGTGCCAGCAGCTCGGGCTCCTCTGGAAACACCATATATTTT.

A remark on this clone: The same CDR3 arises from other DNA sequences in this sample as well. The genes are TRBV2 and TRBJ1-1; D is ambiguous. Germline V CDR1 and CDR2: SNHLY, FYNNEI. The CDR3 extends over 13 amino acids. V lost 6 bases, J lost 2 bases, and 10 bases lay in between. CDR3 protein: CASSGLPNTEAFF. The CDR3 nucleotides read TGTGCCAGCAGCGGACTCCCTAACACTGAAGCTTTCTTT.

Comment on this clone: Other DNA sequences within the sample encode an identical CDR3. V and J are TRBV5-1 and TRBJ2-3, with 8 bases that match TRBD2. The CDR3 has 16 amino acids. The trim removed 0 bases at V and 1 base at J, leaving 4 bases unmatched. Germline-derived CDR1 and CDR2 are SGHRS and YFSETQ. The CDR3 here is CASSLEPAGGTDTQYF. The CDR3 bases are TGCGCCAGCAGCTTGGAACCAGCGGGAGGCACAGATACGCAGTATTTT. Supplemented by reference TRBV5-1 and TRBJ2-3, the full variable domain reads KAGVTQTPRYLIKTRGQQVTLSCSPISGHRSVSWYQQTPGQGLQFLFEYFSETQRNKGNFPGRFSGRQFSNSRSEMNVSTLELGDSALYLCASSLEPAGGTDTQYFGPGTRLTVL.

This clone is a singleton in its sample. The CDR3 DNA sequence: TGTGCCAGCAGCTTACCGGCTTCACCCCTCCACTTT. The encoded protein is CASSLPASPLHF. The chain is built from TRBV11-2 and TRBJ1-6; D is unclear. The CDR3 is 12 amino acids. V was trimmed by 2 bases and J by 9 bases, leaving 5 bases between them. From germline, CDR1 is SGHAT and CDR2 FQNNGV. The complete variable domain, with remaining parts taken from reference TRBV11-2 and TRBJ1-6, reads EAGVAQSPRYKIIEKRQSVAFWCNPISGHATLYWYQQILGQGPKLLIQFQNNGVVDDSQLPKDRFSAERLKGVDSTLKIQPAKLEDSAVYLCASSLPASPLHFGNGTRLTVT.

The chain links TRBV2 to TRBJ2-7, with 9 bases aligning to TRBD2. Trimming at V came to 6 bases and at J to 0 bases, leaving 6 bases not matched to a gene. Germline V lookup: CDR1 SNHLY, CDR2 FYNNEI. The CDR3 is 15 residues long. CDR3 DNA sequence: TGTGCCAGCAGCGACCCTAGCGGGACCTCCTACGAGCAGTACTTC. Its translation: CASSDPSGTSYEQYF. The full variable domain, completed using reference TRBV2 and TRBJ2-7, is EPEVTQTPSHQVTQMGQEVILRCVPISNHLYFYWYRQILGQKVEFLVSFYNNEISEKSEIFDDQFSVERPDGSNFTLKIRSTKLEDSAMYFCASSDPSGTSYEQYFGPGTRLTVT.

V and J are TRBV5-1 and TRBJ2-3; 8 nucleotides line up with TRBD2. Germline lookup yields CDR1 SGHRS and CDR2 YFSETQ. The CDR3 covers 15 residues. V lost 5 bases to trimming and J lost 0 bases; unmatched junction nucleotides: 5. The CDR3 DNA reads as TGCGCCAGCAGAGTACTAGCGGAAAGCACAGATACGCAGTATTTT. Its protein is CASRVLAESTDTQYF.

The rearrangement uses TRBV4-1 and TRBJ2-1; no reliable D call. The CDR3 contains 17 residues. V dropped 0 bases and J dropped 0 bases, with 12 bases sitting between them. CDR1 MGHRA and CDR2 YSYEKL come from the germline V gene. CDR3 nucleotide sequence: TGCGCCAGCAGCCAAGATTCGGCAGCCAGCTCCTACAATGAGCAGTTCTTC. Its protein product is CASSQDSAASSYNEQFF.

The gene calls are TRBV7-2 and TRBJ2-7; 8 bases fit TRBD1. This CDR3 has 17 residues. V lost 1 base, J lost 0 bases, and 8 bases stayed unmatched. The V gene's germline CDR1 is SGHTA and CDR2 FQGNSA. This CDR3 is CASSLVVIGQGSYEQYF. In nucleotides, the CDR3 is TGTGCCAGCAGCTTAGTCGTTATAGGACAGGGCTCCTACGAGCAGTACTTC.

The rearrangement joins TRBV2 to TRBJ2-7; possibly TRBD1 for D (6 bases). The CDR3 has 16 residues. V shed 0 bases and J shed 2 bases, with 14 bases lying between them. The germline CDR1 and CDR2 sequences are SNHLY and FYNNEI. The CDR3 DNA reads TGTGCCAGCAGTGAAGCGCAGACAGGCCATACCTACGAGCAGTACTTC. It encodes CASSEAQTGHTYEQYF.

A word on this clone: One end of the junction fails to match germline, which may point to a read error. This chain links TRBV7-7 with TRBJ2-2; D remains ambiguous. CDR1 and CDR2 (germline): SSHAT, FNYEAQ (reference sequence). The CDR3 spans 14 residues. In DNA form, the CDR3 reads TGTGCTAGCAGCCATGACATATTCACCGGGGAGCTGTTTTTT. This encodes CASSHDIFTGELFF.

This clone was seen just once. The sample holds other DNA sequences that translate to the same CDR3. V and J are TRBV7-9 and TRBJ1-2; the D is unclear. Germline values: CDR1 SEHNR, CDR2 FQNEAQ (reference sequence). V gave up 5 bases and J gave up 1 base, with 8 bases separating them. The CDR3 loop spans 13 amino acids. CDR3 loop: CASSPQVNYGYTF. For the CDR3, the DNA is TGTGCCAGCAGCCCTCAGGTTAACTATGGCTACACCTTC.

The chain uses TRBV5-1 and TRBJ2-1; the D gene is possibly TRBD1 (6 bases). Germline CDR1 and CDR2: SGHRS and YFSETQ. V lost 2 bases to trimming and J lost 5 bases, with 17 bases between them. This CDR3 region has 16 residues. The CDR3 sequence is CASSFLQGAANNEQFF. The CDR3 nucleotides are TGCGCCAGCAGCTTCCTACAGGGCGCCGCTAACAATGAGCAGTTCTTC.

In the case of this clone: The identical CDR3 is also encoded by other nucleotide sequences in the sample. The chain uses TRBV29-1 and TRBJ1-5; 8 positions match TRBD1. CDR1 SQVTM and CDR2 ANQGSEA come from the germline V gene. V lost 1 base, J lost 4 bases, and 0 bases stayed unmatched. This CDR3 is 13 amino acids long. The CDR3 sequence: CSVEGQGNQPQHF. In DNA, the CDR3 is TGCAGCGTTGAAGGACAGGGGAATCAGCCCCAGCATTTT.

For the CDR3, the DNA is TGTGCCAGCAGCTCCGGGACTGGGGGAGGCTCGGAGACCCAGTACTTC. It is translated as CASSSGTGGGSETQYF. V is TRBV5-4 and J is TRBJ2-5; tentatively, D is TRBD2 (6 bases). V was cut by 3 bases and J by 5 bases, with 20 bases left in between. The CDR3 sequence is 16 residues long. Germline V CDR1 and CDR2: SGHNT, YYREEE (reference sequence).

The chain couples TRBV7-6 to TRBJ1-2, with 8 bases matching TRBD1. CDR1 is SGHVS and CDR2 is FNYEAQ in the germline V gene. The CDR3 runs 13 residues. With 6 bases clipped from V and 6 bases from J, the junction kept 6 bases outside the gene matches. This chain's CDR3 is CASSSGTGHGYTF. The CDR3 nucleotides are TGTGCCAGCAGTTCCGGGACAGGCCATGGCTACACCTTC.

V usage is TRBV2 and J usage is TRBJ2-1, with TRBD2 identical over 8 bases. V was pared by 4 bases and J by 6 bases, with 5 bases of the junction left unmatched. In germline, CDR1 is SNHLY, CDR2 FYNNEI. CDR3 length: 14 amino acids. The CDR3 DNA follows: TGTGCCAGCAGTGTTTGGCGGGGGGCCAATGAGCAGTTCTTC. Translated: CASSVWRGANEQFF.

V usage is TRBV5-1 and J usage is TRBJ2-1; D uncertain. The ends were cut back, 4 bases at V and 0 bases at J, with 11 bases in the middle. Germline CDR1 SGHRS, CDR2 YFSETQ. The CDR3 is 15 residues long. The CDR3 reads CASSPDGSSYNEQFF. CDR3 bases: TGCGCCAGCAGCCCGGACGGTAGCTCCTACAATGAGCAGTTCTTC.

The chain couples TRBV9 to TRBJ2-1; 9 bases are a match to TRBD1. The CDR3 length is 15 residues. V was clipped by 4 bases and J by 3 bases; unmatched bases: 5. Germline values: CDR1 SGDLS, CDR2 YYNGEE. Here the CDR3 reads CASSPRDRVYNEQFF. CDR3 bases: TGTGCCAGCAGCCCACGGGACAGGGTCTACAATGAGCAGTTCTTC.

The V and J genes are TRBV30 and TRBJ2-7, with 7 bases identical to TRBD2. V trimming: 2 bases; J trimming: 4 bases; junction bases outside the gene matches: 5. The V gene's germline CDR1 is GTSNPN and CDR2 SVGIG (reference sequence). The CDR3 is 13 residues long. The CDR3 nucleotides read TGTGCCTGGAGTTCGGGACTAACTTACGAGCAGTACTTC. Protein: CAWSSGLTYEQYF.

The V call is TRBV7-9, the J call TRBJ2-5; no definite D call. CDR3 length: 14 residues. From germline, CDR1 is SEHNR and CDR2 FQNEAQ (reference sequence). V lost 2 bases, J lost 1 base, and 8 bases lay in between. The CDR3: CASSLSATQETQYF. The DNA of the CDR3 is TGTGCCAGCAGCTTATCAGCAACCCAAGAGACCCAGTACTTC.

The chain carries TRBV11-3 and TRBJ2-2; D remains unclear. This CDR3 spans 13 amino acids. Between the trimmed V and J ends, which lost 4 bases and 2 bases, there was a span of 5 bases. Germline CDR1 SGHNT, CDR2 YENEEA. In DNA form, the CDR3 reads TGTGCCAGCAGCTGGGGAAACACCGGGGAGCTGTTTTTT. This gives the protein CASSWGNTGELFF.

The rearrangement links TRBV14 to TRBJ1-1; no clear D gene. The germline V gene has CDR1 SGHDN and CDR2 FVKESK. Trimming cost V 0 bases and J 5 bases, with 10 bases left between them. This CDR3 has 14 amino acids. The CDR3 nucleotides are TGTGCCAGCAGCCAAGAAACGATGGGGACTGAAGCTTTCTTT. As protein: CASSQETMGTEAFF.